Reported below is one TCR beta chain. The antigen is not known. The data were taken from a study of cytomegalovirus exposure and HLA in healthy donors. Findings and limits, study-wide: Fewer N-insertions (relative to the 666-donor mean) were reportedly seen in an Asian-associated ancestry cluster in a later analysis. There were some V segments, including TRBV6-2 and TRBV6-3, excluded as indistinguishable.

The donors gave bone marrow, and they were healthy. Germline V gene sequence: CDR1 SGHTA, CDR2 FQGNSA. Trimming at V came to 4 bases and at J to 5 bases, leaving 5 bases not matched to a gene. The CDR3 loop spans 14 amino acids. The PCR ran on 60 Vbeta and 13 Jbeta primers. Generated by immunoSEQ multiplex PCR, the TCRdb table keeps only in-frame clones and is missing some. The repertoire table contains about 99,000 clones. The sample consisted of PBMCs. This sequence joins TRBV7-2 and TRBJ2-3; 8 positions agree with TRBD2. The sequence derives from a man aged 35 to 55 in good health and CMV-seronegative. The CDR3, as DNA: TGTGCCAGCAGCTCCGGGGGGGCTGGAGATACGCAGTATTTT. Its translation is CASSSGGAGDTQYF. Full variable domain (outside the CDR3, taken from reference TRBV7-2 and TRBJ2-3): GAGVSQSPSNKVTEKGKDVELRCDPISGHTALYWYRQSLGQGLEFLIYFQGNSAPDKSGLPSDRFSAERTGGSVSTLTIQRTQQEDSAVYLCASSSGGAGDTQYFGPGTRLTVL.